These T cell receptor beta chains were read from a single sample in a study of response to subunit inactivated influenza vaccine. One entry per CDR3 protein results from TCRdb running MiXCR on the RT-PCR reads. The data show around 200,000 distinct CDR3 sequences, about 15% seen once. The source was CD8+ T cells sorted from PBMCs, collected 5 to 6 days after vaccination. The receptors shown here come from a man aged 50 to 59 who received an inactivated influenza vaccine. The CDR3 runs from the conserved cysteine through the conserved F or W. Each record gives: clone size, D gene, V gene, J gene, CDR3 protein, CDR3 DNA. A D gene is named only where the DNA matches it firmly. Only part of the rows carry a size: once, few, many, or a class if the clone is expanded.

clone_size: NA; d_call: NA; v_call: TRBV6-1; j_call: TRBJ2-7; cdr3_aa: CASRRTPVSRREQYF; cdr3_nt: TGTGCCAGCAGGAGAACACCAGTATCTCGGCGGGAGCAGTACTTC
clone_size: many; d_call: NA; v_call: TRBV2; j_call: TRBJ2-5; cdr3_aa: CASSEFREETPYF; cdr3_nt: TGTGCCAGCAGTGAATTCCGGGAAGAGACCCCCTACTTC
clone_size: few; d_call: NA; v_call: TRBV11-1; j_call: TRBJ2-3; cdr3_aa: CASSFPTPAPVNPDTQYF; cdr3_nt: TGTGCCAGCAGCTTCCCGACACCCGCACCAGTCAACCCAGATACGCAGTATTTT
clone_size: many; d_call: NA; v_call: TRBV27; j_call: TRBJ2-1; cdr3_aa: CASSFVGGTYNEQFF; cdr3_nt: TGTGCCAGCAGTTTTGTGGGCGGAACCTACAATGAGCAGTTCTTC
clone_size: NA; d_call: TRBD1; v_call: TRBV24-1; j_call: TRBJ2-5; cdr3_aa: CATSGQGHQETQYF; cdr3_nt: TGTGCCACCAGTGGACAGGGCCACCAAGAGACCCAGTACTTC
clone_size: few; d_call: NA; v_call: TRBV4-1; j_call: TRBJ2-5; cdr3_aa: CASSQDLTGPLRETQYF; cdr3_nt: TGCGCCAGCAGCCAAGATCTCACGGGGCCTCTCCGGGAGACCCAGTACTTC
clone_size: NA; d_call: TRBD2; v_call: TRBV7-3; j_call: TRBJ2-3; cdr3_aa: CASSLSSRGGQTDTQYF; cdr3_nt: TGTGCCAGCAGCTTAAGTTCGCGCGGGGGGCAGACAGATACGCAGTATTTT
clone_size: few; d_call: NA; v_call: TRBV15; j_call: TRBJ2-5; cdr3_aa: CATSREGRRGETQYF; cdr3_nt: TGTGCCACCAGCAGGGAGGGACGCCGCGGGGAGACCCAGTACTTC
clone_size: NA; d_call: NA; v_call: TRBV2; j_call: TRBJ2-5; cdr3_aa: CASSALTGWDETQYF; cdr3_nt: TGTGCCAGCAGTGCTTTAACAGGGTGGGACGAGACCCAGTACTTC
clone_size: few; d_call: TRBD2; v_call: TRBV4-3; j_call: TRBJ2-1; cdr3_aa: CASSQEGSLAGGPSEQFF; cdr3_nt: TGCGCCAGCAGCCAAGAGGGGTCCCTAGCGGGAGGGCCTAGTGAGCAGTTCTTC
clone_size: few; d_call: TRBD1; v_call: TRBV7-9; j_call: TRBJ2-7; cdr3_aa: CASSLGDRSSYEQYF; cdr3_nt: TGTGCCAGCAGCTTGGGGGACAGGAGCTCCTACGAGCAGTACTTC
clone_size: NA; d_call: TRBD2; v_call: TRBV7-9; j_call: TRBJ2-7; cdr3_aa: CASSSPTSGGPHEQYF; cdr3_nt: TGTGCCAGCAGCTCGCCGACTAGCGGGGGGCCCCACGAGCAGTACTTC
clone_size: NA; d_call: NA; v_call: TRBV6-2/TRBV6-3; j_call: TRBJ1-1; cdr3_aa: CASSLLNTEAFF; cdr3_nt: TGTGCCAGCAGTCTCCTGAACACTGAAGCTTTCTTT
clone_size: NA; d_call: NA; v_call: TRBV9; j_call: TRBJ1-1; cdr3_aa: CASSAGAGTEAFF; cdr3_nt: TGTGCCAGCAGCGCGGGTGCGGGCACTGAAGCTTTCTTT
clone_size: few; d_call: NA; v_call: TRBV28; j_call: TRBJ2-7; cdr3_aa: CASSLAGIYYEQYF; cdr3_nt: TGTGCCAGCAGTTTGGCAGGGATTTACTACGAGCAGTACTTC
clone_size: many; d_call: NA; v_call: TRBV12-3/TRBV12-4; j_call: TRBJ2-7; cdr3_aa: CASTPHNLGTYEQYF; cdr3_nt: TGTGCCAGCACCCCACATAACTTGGGAACCTACGAGCAGTACTTC
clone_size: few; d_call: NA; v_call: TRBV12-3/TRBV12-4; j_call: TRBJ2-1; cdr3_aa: CASSKLPGEPLREQFF; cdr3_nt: TGTGCCAGCAGCAAACTACCAGGGGAACCATTACGCGAGCAGTTCTTC
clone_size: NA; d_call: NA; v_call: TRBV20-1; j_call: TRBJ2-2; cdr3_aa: CSATPQEMVSGELFF; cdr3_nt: TGCAGTGCAACCCCACAGGAGATGGTTTCCGGGGAGCTGTTTTTT
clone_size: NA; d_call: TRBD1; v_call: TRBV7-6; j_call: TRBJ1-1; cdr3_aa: CASSSNRGNTEAFF; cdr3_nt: TGTGCCAGCAGCTCAAACAGGGGTAACACTGAAGCTTTCTTT
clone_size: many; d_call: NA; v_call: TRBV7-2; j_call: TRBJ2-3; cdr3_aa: CASSPEYGVADTQYF; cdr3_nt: TGTGCCAGCAGCCCTGAATATGGGGTGGCAGATACGCAGTATTTT
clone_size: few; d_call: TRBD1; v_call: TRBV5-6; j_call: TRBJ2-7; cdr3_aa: CASSRQGSEQYF; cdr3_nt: TGTGCCAGCAGCCGACAGGGATCCGAGCAGTACTTC
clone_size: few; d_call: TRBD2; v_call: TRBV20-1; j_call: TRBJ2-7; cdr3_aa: CSARSLAEPYEQYF; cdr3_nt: TGCAGTGCTAGATCACTAGCGGAACCCTACGAGCAGTACTTC
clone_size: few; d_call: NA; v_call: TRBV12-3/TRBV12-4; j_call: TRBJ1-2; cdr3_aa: CASSLSRVGANYGYTF; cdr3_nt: TGTGCCAGCAGTTTATCCCGGGTCGGAGCTAACTATGGCTACACCTTC
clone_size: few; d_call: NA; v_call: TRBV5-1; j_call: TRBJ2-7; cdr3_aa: CASGRDGVYEQYF; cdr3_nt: TGCGCCAGCGGAAGGGACGGGGTGTACGAGCAGTACTTC
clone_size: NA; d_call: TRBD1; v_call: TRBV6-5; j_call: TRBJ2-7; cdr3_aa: CASGSLTGTGEQYF; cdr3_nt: TGTGCCAGCGGTTCCCTGACAGGGACGGGCGAGCAGTACTTC
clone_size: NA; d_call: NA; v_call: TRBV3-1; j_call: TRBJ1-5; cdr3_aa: CASSQGPGNQPQHF; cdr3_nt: TGTGCCAGCAGCCAAGGGCCTGGCAATCAGCCCCAGCATTTT
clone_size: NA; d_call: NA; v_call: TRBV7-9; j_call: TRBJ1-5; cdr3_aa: CASSLAITGNQPQHF; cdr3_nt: TGTGCCAGCAGCTTAGCGATTACAGGCAATCAGCCCCAGCATTTT
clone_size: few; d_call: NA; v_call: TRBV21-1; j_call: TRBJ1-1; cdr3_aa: CASSKSGPLNTEAFF; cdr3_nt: TGTGCCAGCAGCAAATCCGGCCCCTTGAACACTGAAGCTTTCTTT
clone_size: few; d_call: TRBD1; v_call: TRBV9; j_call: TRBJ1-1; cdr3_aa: CASSEPRDRGGTEAFF; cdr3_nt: TGTGCCAGCAGCGAGCCCCGGGACAGGGGTGGGACTGAAGCTTTCTTT
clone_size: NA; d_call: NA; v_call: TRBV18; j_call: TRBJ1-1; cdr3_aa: CASSPPDTVITEAFF; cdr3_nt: TGTGCCAGCTCACCACCGGATACGGTGATCACTGAAGCTTTCTTT
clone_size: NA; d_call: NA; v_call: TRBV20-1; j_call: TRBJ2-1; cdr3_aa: CSARDRVDEQFF; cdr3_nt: TGCAGTGCTAGAGATCGGGTTGATGAGCAGTTCTTC
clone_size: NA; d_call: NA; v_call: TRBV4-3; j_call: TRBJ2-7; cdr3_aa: CASSHSTTGEQYF; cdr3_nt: TGCGCCAGCAGCCATTCCACAACTGGGGAGCAGTACTTC
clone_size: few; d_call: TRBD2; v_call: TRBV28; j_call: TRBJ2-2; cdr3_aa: CASSPLTSGDSGELFF; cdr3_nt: TGTGCCAGCAGCCCACTGACTAGCGGAGACTCCGGGGAGCTGTTTTTT
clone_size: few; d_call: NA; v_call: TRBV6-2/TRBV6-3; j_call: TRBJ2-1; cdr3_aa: CASSYSGGRQYNEQFF; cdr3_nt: TGTGCCAGCAGTTACTCAGGGGGACGGCAGTACAATGAGCAGTTCTTC
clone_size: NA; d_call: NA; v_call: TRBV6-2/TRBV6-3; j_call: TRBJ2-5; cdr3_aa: CFSSYRLQETQYF; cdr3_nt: TGTTTTAGCAGTTATAGACTACAAGAGACCCAGTACTTC
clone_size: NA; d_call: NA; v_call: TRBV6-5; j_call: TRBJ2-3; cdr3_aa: CASSYVGSTDTQYF; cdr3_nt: TGTGCCAGCAGTTATGTCGGTAGCACAGATACGCAGTATTTT
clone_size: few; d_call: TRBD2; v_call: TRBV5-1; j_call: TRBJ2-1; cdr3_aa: CASSRTSGSDNEQFF; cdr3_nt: TGCGCCAGCAGCCGGACTAGCGGGAGTGACAATGAGCAGTTCTTC
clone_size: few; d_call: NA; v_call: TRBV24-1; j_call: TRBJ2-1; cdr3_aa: CATTSGSYNEQFF; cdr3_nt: TGTGCCACCACGTCAGGATCCTACAATGAGCAGTTCTTC